This T cell receptor beta chain comes out of a study of blood T cell repertoires in COVID-19 (TCRdb year 2020). In the study overall: Samples from collaborators originated in the United States, Italy and Spain and spanned both the acute and convalescent phases of COVID-19. The material from the prospective study consisted of cDNA or gDNA derived from T cells, B-cell-depleted T cells, or PBMCs. The samples were drawn from two sources: the first 160 participants of the ongoing ImmuneRACE study, and 1,000 to 1,500 subjects contributed by 6 global collaborators. Where available, HLA class I and class II types were taken from metadata supplied by the sample provider and were not determined by assay-based typing. The repertoires were released in a freely available public database intended as a resource for research on the immune response to SARS-CoV-2. Deeply sampled blood TCRbeta repertoires from subjects exposed to, actively infected with, or recovered from COVID-19 were included in the dataset. The sample metadata nearly always contained a de-identified subject ID, COVID-19 status, age in years and sex.

TCRbeta CDR3 regions were amplified from genomic DNA using the immunoSEQ Assay, a bias-controlled multiplex PCR. In the paper's pipeline: The number of nucleated cells in each sample was estimated from the amplification of reference gene primers within the assay. To quantify the absolute abundance of each unique TCRbeta CDR3 rearrangement, sequence reads were collapsed and filtered. For each sample, productive Simpson clonality was calculated by taking the square root of Simpson's diversity index across productive rearrangements. Not all clones reach the TCRdb copy of this immuneACCESS table, which keeps in-frame sequences only. Checked studies attribute under half of the gap to unresolved V genes and leave the rest unexplained. D and trimming come from the DNA, and the V and J calls and clone size come from that table. The sample table shows some 140,000 clones, and roughly 83% are seen once. Clones ranked in the top ten supply over 25% of the sample.

Study-level results and caveats: How much clinical and demographic metadata was included differed by source and by participant, and the metadata was provided uncurated.

As to this clone: This clone's antigen is unknown. No base quality information exists; no much larger clone differs at one position.

The collaborating institutions used their own protocols to collect whole blood in K2EDTA tubes. For TCRbeta analysis, collaborators shipped samples as frozen whole blood, isolated PBMCs, or DNA extracted from either of those sample types. The sequencing input was peripheral blood. The clonotype comes from a woman aged 55-69 years with acute or convalescent COVID-19.

The CDR3 in this case is CASSASGVYGYTF. In nucleotides, the sequence is TGTGCCAGCAGCGCAAGCGGGGTCTATGGCTACACCTTC. The chain is encoded by TRBV7-3 joined to TRBJ1-2, with an unclear D gene assignment. V is cut by 5 bases and J by 4 bases, and the space between the germline ends is 11 bases. The germline V gene yields SGHTA for CDR1 and FQGTGA for CDR2. Including cysteine and phenylalanine, the CDR3 has 13 amino acids. The retained sequence is limited to the CDR3, 39 bases, with the frame set at the first base.